Listed here are 13 T cell receptor beta chains from one sample, sequenced in a study of T cell repertoires in cytomegalovirus infection. TCRdb redid the calling of the reads with MiXCR, one entry per CDR3 protein. The profile shows some 99,000 distinct CDR3 sequences, about 30% of them singletons. Their antigens remain unidentified. The input for sequencing was CD8+ T cells from cultured PBMCs, taken from culture after CMV antigen stimulation. The source of these receptors is a human donor in good health (CMV status not recorded). Some clones in this sample may be carry-over from other donors' samples.

The chain joins TRBV12-3 or TRBV12-4 to TRBJ2-1; D unresolved. The CDR3 runs to 14 residues. Trimming left V 10 bases short and J 2 bases short, with 15 bases between. The CDR3 here is CATIRTETYNEQFF. CDR3 DNA: TGTGCCACGATCAGAACCGAGACCTACAATGAGCAGTTCTTC.

This clonotype came up a few times. The chain carries TRBV19 and TRBJ1-1; D is unresolved. Trimming pared 1 base from V and 1 base from J, leaving 10 bases between. Germline V gene data show CDR1 as LNHDA and CDR2 as SQIVND (reference sequence). The CDR3 consists of 15 residues. The CDR3 loop is CASSIALGRNTEAFF. CDR3 in DNA: TGTGCCAGTAGTATAGCACTTGGAAGGAACACTGAAGCTTTCTTT.

This clonotype came up a few times. The chain links TRBV27 to TRBJ2-5, with D unclear. The ends were cut back, 8 bases at V and 4 bases at J, with 14 bases in the middle. The germline V gene has CDR1 MNHEY and CDR2 SMNVEV (reference sequence). CDR3 length: 13 amino acids. CDR3 bases: TGTGCCAGCCTGAATAGGGCAGGAGAGACCCAGTACTTC. Translating it yields CASLNRAGETQYF.

This chain's CDR3 is CASSPRTGGREKLFF. CDR3 bases: TGTGCCAGCAGTCCGAGGACAGGGGGACGAGAAAAACTGTTTTTT. The chain links TRBV2 to TRBJ1-4, with 10 bases that match TRBD1. V lost 5 bases, J lost 8 bases, and 8 bases stayed unmatched. From germline, CDR1 is SNHLY and CDR2 FYNNEI. CDR3 length: 15 amino acids.

The chain employs TRBV9 and TRBJ1-5; D remains unclear. CDR3 length: 14 amino acids. Germline CDR1 SGDLS, CDR2 YYNGEE. V shed 0 bases and J shed 5 bases, with 9 bases lying between them. The CDR3 loop is CASSVDGFHQPQHF. The CDR3 DNA reads as TGTGCCAGCAGCGTAGACGGTTTTCATCAGCCCCAGCATTTT.

Ten or more counts support this clonotype. V usage is TRBV28 and J usage is TRBJ2-1; D may be TRBD1 or TRBD2 (5 bases each). Germline V lookup: CDR1 MDHEN, CDR2 SYDVKM. Trimming removed 7 bases at V and 9 bases at J, with 22 bases between. The CDR3 sequence is 15 residues long. CDR3 sequence reads: CASTLSGTLRGEQFF. The DNA of the CDR3 is TGTGCCAGCACCCTCTCCGGGACCCTAAGAGGTGAGCAGTTCTTC.

The chain joins TRBV15 to TRBJ2-2; D possibly corresponds to TRBD2 (7 bases). CDR3 length: 17 residues. V dropped 4 bases and J dropped 6 bases, with 21 bases sitting between them. From germline, CDR1 is LNHNV and CDR2 YYDKDF (reference sequence). The CDR3 DNA sequence: TGTGCCACCAGCAACACCCTAATCAAGGGGGGGGCCGGGGAGCTGTTTTTT. It specifies CATSNTLIKGGAGELFF.

In this sample, this clonotype turned up a few times. This sequence joins TRBV11-1 and TRBJ2-3; 8 nucleotides align to TRBD1. The CDR3 extends over 17 amino acids. The ends lost 7 bases at V and 0 bases at J; junction bases unmatched: 12. CDR1 SGHAT and CDR2 FQDESV come from the germline V gene (reference sequence). CDR3 bases: TGTGCCAGCAACAGGGGGGACGGCTTTTGGAGCACAGATACGCAGTATTTT. This sequence encodes CASNRGDGFWSTDTQYF.

The sample holds many counts of this clonotype. The rearrangement uses TRBV27 and TRBJ2-3; D call uncertain. CDR3 length: 14 residues. CDR1 is MNHEY, CDR2 SMNVEV, per germline (reference sequence). V gave up 1 base and J gave up 2 bases, with 7 bases separating them. CDR3 in DNA: TGTGCCAGCAGTTTATATGGGGACACAGATACGCAGTATTTT. This gives the protein CASSLYGDTDTQYF.

The V and J genes are TRBV7-8 and TRBJ2-2; no clear D. This CDR3 has 13 residues. Trimming cost V 7 bases and J 3 bases, with 9 bases left between them. Germline V gives CDR1 SGHVS, CDR2 FQNEAQ. In DNA form, the CDR3 reads TGTGCCAGCAACCGGGCATACACCGGGGAGCTGTTTTTT. Translated: CASNRAYTGELFF.

This clonotype was observed many times. The chain employs TRBV24-1 and TRBJ2-4, with TRBD1 matching over 9 bases. After removal of 1 base from V and 3 bases from J, the junction contained 9 bases not matched to a gene. Germline V CDR1 and CDR2: KGHDR, SFDVKD. This CDR3 is built from 18 residues. In DNA, the CDR3 is TGTGCCACCAGTGATTTAGGACAGGGGCGCTCAGACAAAAACATTCAGTACTTC. Translated, it gives CATSDLGQGRSDKNIQYF.

This clonotype was observed a handful of times. This chain joins TRBV9 and TRBJ1-1; TRBD1 is a possible D gene (6 bases). Germline V gene sequence: CDR1 SGDLS, CDR2 YYNGEE. V was cut by 4 bases and J by 0 bases, with 13 bases left in between. This CDR3 is 15 amino acids long. CDR3 DNA sequence: TGTGCCAGCAGCAAGAAGGGGGTCCTGAACACTGAAGCTTTCTTT. Encoded protein: CASSKKGVLNTEAFF.

The table lists this clonotype with a few counts. V and J are TRBV27 and TRBJ1-1; D gene ambiguous. The CDR3 is 14 residues long. Trimming cost V 5 bases and J 0 bases, with 10 bases left between them. The germline V gene encodes CDR1 MNHEY and CDR2 SMNVEV (reference sequence). CDR3 protein: CASSTRALNTEAFF. DNA of the CDR3: TGTGCCAGCAGTACGAGGGCTTTGAACACTGAAGCTTTCTTT.